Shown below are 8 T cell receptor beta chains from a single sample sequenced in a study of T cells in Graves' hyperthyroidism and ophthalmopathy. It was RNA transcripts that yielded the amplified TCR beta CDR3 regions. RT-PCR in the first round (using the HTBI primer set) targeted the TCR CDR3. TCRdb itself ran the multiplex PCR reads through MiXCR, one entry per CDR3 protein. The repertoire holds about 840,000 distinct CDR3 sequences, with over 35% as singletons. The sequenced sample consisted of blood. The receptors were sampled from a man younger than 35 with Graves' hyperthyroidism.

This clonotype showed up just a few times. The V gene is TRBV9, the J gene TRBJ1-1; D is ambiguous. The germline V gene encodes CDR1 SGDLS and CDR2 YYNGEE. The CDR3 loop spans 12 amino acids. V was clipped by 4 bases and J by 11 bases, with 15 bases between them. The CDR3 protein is CASSLGPSKAFF. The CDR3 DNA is TGTGCCAGCAGCTTAGGTCCAAGCAAGGCTTTCTTT. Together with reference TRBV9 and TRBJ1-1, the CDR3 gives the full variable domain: DSGVTQTPKHLITATGQRVTLRCSPRSGDLSVYWYQQSLDQGLQFLIQYYNGEERAKGNILERFSAQQFPDLHSELNLSSLELGDSALYFCASSLGPSKAFFGQGTRLTVV.

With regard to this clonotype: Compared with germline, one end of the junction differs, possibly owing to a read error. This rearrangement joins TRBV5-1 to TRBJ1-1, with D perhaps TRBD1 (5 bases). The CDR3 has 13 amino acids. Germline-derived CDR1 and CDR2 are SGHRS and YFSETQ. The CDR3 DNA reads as TGCGCCGGCAGCTTCAACGGGGGGACTGAAGCTTTCTTT. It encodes CAGSFNGGTEAFF.

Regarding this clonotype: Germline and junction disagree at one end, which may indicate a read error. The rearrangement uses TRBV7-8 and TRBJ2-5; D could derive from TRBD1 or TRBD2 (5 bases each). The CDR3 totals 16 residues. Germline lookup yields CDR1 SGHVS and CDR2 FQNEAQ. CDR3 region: CASSHDRGTPEETQYF. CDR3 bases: TGCGCCAGCAGCCACGACCGAGGGACGCCTGAAGAGACCCAGTACTTC. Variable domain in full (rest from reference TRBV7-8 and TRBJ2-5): GAGVSQSPRYKVAKRGQDVALRCDPISGHVSLFWYQQALGQGPEFLTYFQNEAQLDKSGLPSDRFFAERPEGSVSTLKIQRTQQEDSAVYLCASSHDRGTPEETQYFGPGTRLLVL.

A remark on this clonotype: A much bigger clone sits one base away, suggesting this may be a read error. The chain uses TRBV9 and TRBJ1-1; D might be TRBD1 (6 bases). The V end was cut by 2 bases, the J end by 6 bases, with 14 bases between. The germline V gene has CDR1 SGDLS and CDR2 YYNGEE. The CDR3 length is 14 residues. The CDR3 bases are TGTGCCAGCAGCGTCGGACAGTATGCGGCTGAAGCTTTCTTT. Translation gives CASSVGQYAAEAFF.

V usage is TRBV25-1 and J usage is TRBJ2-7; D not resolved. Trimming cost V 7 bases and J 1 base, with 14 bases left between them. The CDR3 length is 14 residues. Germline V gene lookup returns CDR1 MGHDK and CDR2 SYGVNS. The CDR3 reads CASKPPGDSYEQYF. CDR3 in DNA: TGTGCCAGCAAACCCCCTGGGGATTCCTACGAGCAGTACTTC.

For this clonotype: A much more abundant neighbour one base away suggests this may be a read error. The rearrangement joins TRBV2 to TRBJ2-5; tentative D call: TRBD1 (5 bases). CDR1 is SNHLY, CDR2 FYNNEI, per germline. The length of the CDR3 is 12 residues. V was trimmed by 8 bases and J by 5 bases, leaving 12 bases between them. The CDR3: CASRRGLETQYF. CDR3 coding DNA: TGTGCCAGCCGTAGGGGCCTCGAGACCCAGTACTTC. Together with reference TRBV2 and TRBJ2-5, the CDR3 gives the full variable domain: EPEVTQTPSHQVTQMGQEVILRCVPISNHLYFYWYRQILGQKVEFLVSFYNNEISEKSEIFDDQFSVERPDGSNFTLKIRSTKLEDSAMYFCASRRGLETQYFGPGTRLLVL.

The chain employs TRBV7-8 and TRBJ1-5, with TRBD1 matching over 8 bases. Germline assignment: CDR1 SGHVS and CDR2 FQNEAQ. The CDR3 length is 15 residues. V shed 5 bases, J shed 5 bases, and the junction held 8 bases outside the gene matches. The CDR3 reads CASSAITGGYQPQHF. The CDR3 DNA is TGTGCCAGCAGCGCGATAACAGGGGGGTATCAGCCCCAGCATTTT.

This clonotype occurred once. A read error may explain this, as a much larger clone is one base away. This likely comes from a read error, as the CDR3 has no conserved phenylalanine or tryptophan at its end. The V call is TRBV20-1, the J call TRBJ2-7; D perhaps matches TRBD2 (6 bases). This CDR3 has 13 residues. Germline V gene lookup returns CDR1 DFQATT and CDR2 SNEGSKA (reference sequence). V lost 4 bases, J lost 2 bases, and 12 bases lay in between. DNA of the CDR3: TGCAGTGCTATTAGCGGACGTACCTACGAGCAGTACCTC. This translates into CSAISGRTYEQYL.